The T cell receptor (beta chain) under discussion was sequenced for a study of T-cell reconstitution after alpha-beta-depleted transplantation in children. As for this clonotype: The antigen is unknown.

There are 17 residues in the CDR3. V lost 7 bases, J lost 0 bases, and 11 bases stayed unmatched. Germline CDR1 is LGHDT and CDR2 is YNNKEL (reference sequence). As it was prepared, the TCRbeta library received unique molecular identifiers. TCRdb used MiXCR to reprocess the PCR reads, holding one entry per CDR3 protein. This sample has 200,000 to 250,000 distinct CDR3 sequences, with approximately 24% found just once. General study results and limits: Reportedly, roughly two months post-transplant, alpha-beta T cells arose from several hundred expanded graft clones.

The sequencing here drew on PBMCs, mostly from graft donor cells, taken 360 days after TCRalphabeta/CD19-depleted stem cell transplant. The chain joins TRBV3-1 to TRBJ2-2; 7 positions agree with TRBD2. The sequence derives from a female patient aged 2-9 years who had a stem cell transplant for congenital amegakaryocytic thrombocytopenia, so the T cells may come from the graft donor. The CDR3 protein is CASIGNGRHTNTGELFF. In DNA form, the CDR3 reads TGTGCCAGCATCGGGAACGGGAGGCATACGAACACCGGGGAGCTGTTTTTT.